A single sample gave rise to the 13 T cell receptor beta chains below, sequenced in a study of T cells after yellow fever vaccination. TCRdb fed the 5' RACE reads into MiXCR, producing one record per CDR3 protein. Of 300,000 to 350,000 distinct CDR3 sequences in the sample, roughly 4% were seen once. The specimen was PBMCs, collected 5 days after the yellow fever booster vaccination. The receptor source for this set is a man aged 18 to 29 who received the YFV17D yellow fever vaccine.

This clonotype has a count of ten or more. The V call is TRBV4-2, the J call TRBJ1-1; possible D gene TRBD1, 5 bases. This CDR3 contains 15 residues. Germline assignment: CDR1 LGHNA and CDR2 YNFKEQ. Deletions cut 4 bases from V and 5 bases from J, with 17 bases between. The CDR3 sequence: CASSPMGGGETEAFF. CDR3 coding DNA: TGTGCCAGCAGCCCTATGGGGGGAGGGGAGACTGAAGCTTTCTTT.

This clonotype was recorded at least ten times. For the CDR3, the DNA is TGCGCCAGCAGCGTCACTAGAGAGGAGACCCAGTACTTC. It specifies CASSVTREETQYF. The chain has TRBV5-1 and TRBJ2-5, with a possible D match to TRBD2 (5 bases). The CDR3 has 13 residues. The V and J ends lost 4 bases and 5 bases respectively, with 12 bases between them. CDR1 and CDR2 from the germline V gene are SGHRS and YFSETQ.

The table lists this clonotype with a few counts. CDR3 nucleotide sequence: TGTGCCAGCAGCCCGGGGACCAGGCTCATCACCGGGGAGCTGTTTTTT. Its protein is CASSPGTRLITGELFF. The genes are TRBV7-8 and TRBJ2-2; D possibly uses TRBD1 or TRBD2 (5 bases each). V was pared by 5 bases and J by 4 bases, with 17 bases between. This CDR3 has 16 residues. The germline gives CDR1 SGHVS, CDR2 FQNEAQ.

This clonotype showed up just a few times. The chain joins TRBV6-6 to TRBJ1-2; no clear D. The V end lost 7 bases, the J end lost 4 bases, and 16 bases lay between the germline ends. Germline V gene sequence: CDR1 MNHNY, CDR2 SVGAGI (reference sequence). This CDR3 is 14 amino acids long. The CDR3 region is CASTPNLRGYGYTF. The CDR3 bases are TGTGCCAGCACCCCGAACCTCCGCGGCTATGGCTACACCTTC.

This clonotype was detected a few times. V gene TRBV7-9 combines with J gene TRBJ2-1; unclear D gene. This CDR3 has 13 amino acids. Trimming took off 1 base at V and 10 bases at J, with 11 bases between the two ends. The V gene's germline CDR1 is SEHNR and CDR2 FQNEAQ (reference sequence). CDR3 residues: CASSLVIRVEQFF. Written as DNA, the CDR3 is TGTGCCAGCAGCTTAGTTATTCGGGTGGAGCAGTTCTTC.

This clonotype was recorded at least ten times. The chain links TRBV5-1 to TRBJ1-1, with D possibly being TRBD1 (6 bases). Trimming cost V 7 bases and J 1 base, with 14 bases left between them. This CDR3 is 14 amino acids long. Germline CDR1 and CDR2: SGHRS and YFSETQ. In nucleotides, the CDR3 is TGCGCCAGCCAAACCCAGGGGCAGAACACTGAAGCTTTCTTT. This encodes CASQTQGQNTEAFF.

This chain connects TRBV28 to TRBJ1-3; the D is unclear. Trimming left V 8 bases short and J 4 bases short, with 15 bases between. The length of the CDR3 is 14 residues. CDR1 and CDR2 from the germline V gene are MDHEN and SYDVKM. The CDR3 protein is CASLSQTQGNTIYF. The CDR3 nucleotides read TGTGCCAGCCTCTCCCAGACACAAGGAAACACCATATATTTT.

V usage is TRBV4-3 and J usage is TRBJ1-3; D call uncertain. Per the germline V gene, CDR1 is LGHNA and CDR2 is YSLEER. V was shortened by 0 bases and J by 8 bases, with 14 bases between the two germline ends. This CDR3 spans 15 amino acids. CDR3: CASSQDRNSGDTIYF. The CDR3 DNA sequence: TGCGCCAGCAGCCAAGATAGGAACTCTGGGGACACCATATATTTT.

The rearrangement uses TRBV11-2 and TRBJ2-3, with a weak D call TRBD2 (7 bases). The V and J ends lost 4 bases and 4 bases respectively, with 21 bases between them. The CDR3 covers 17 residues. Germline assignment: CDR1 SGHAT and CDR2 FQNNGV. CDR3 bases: TGTGCCAGCAGCTCGTCCACGTCCGGGGGGCCCCCAGATACGCAGTATTTT. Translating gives CASSSSTSGGPPDTQYF.

The CDR3: CASSPGGSGGELFF. CDR3 DNA sequence: TGTGCCAGCAGCCCAGGGGGTAGCGGCGGGGAGCTGTTTTTT. The chain uses TRBV5-4 and TRBJ2-2; maybe TRBD1 (7 bases). The CDR3 extends over 14 amino acids. In germline, CDR1 is SGHNT, CDR2 YYREEE (reference sequence). Trimming left V 4 bases short and J 7 bases short, with 14 bases between.

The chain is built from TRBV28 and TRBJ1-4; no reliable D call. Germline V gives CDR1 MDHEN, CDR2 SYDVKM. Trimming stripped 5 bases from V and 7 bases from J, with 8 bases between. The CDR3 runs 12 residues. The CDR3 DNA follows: TGTGCCAGCAGTGAGTCCAGTGAAAAACTGTTTTTT. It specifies CASSESSEKLFF.

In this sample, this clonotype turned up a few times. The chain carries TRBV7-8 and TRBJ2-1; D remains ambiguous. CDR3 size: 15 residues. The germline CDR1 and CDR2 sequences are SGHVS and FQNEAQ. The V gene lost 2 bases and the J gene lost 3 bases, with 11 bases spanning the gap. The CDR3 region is CASSLLGRNYNEQFF. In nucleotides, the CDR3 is TGTGCCAGCAGCTTATTAGGTCGGAACTACAATGAGCAGTTCTTC.

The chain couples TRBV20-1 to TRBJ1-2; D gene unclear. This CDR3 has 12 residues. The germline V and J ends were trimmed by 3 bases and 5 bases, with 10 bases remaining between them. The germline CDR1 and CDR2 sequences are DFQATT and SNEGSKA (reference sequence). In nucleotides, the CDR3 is TGCAGTGCTAGGCCCGGGAATTATGGCTACACCTTC. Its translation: CSARPGNYGYTF.